Sequencing of this T cell receptor (beta chain) was carried out in a study of technical replicates of blood from a handful of donors. This clone was counted a single time. Profiling relied on immunoSEQ multiplex PCR, and the TCRdb table lists in-frame clones only, not all of them. This sample carries 80,000 to 95,000 clones, roughly 94% of them seen once, and the ten largest clones take 0.24%. Trimming took 7 bases from V and 6 from J; bases not matched to a gene: 8. The CDR3 has 15 residues. Per germline, CDR1 LNHDA and CDR2 SQIVND (reference sequence). Sequencing was carried out using T cells isolated from PBMCs. The chain uses TRBV19 and TRBJ2-1, with 11 bases that match TRBD2. This TCR derives from a human donor in good health. CDR3 in amino acids: CASKPLAGAGNEQFF. In DNA, the CDR3 is TGTGCCAGTAAGCCACTAGCGGGAGCCGGCAATGAGCAGTTCTTC.